A single TCR beta chain is shown here with its context. PCRs each included synthetic TCR analog templates spiked in. The table came from immunoSEQ multiplex PCR; TCRdb's copy has only in-frame clones and leaves some out. This sample has about 20,000 clones, with approximately 86% found just once. The sample comes from a study of PD-L1 blockade in urothelial cancer. For the study at large: Blood analyses occurred 3 weeks (second dose) and 6 weeks post treatment start.

Samples spanned pretreatment and treatment, with 1 to 8 time points per patient. Germline CDR1 reads SNHLY; CDR2 reads FYNNEI. CDR3 size: 14 residues. V was clipped by 7 bases and J by 2 bases; unmatched bases: 6. Source: PBMCs, taken around atezolizumab (anti-PD-L1) treatment. V and J are TRBV2 and TRBJ2-7, with TRBD2 identical over 9 bases. The TCR sequence derives from a man aged 50 to 59 with urothelial cancer. CDR3 nucleotide sequence: TGTGCCAGCATTCGGCTAGCGGGAACCTACGAGCAGTACTTC. Protein sequence: CASIRLAGTYEQYF. The full variable domain, its missing parts supplied by reference TRBV2 and TRBJ2-7, is EPEVTQTPSHQVTQMGQEVILRCVPISNHLYFYWYRQILGQKVEFLVSFYNNEISEKSEIFDDQFSVERPDGSNFTLKIRSTKLEDSAMYFCASIRLAGTYEQYFGPGTRLTVT.